This entry is about one T cell receptor beta chain. What it recognizes is unknown. Germline loops: CDR1 LGHNA, CDR2 YSLEER. CDR3 length: 18 residues. V shed 7 bases and J 7 bases; nucleotides not matched to a gene: 16. This sample is part of a study of cytomegalovirus exposure and HLA in healthy donors. Study results and limitations: Sequencing probably produced one cluster of sequence variants that were highly shared. Among TCR beta chains, those listed as cytomegalovirus-associated numbered over 150.

The PCR was carried out with 60 Vbeta primers and 13 Jbeta primers. Assay used: immunoSEQ multiplex PCR; TCRdb lists only in-frame clones, some missing. The data hold some 190,000 clones, with more than 65% observed a single time. V and J are TRBV4-3 and TRBJ2-2, with TRBD2 identical over 12 bases. The TCR originated in a woman aged 25 to 39 in good health and CMV-seropositive. Sample: PBMCs. In DNA, the CDR3 is TGCGCCAGCAACTTGACTAGCGGGGGTGGTTATTACCTCGGGGAGCTGTTTTTT. Translated: CASNLTSGGGYYLGELFF.